Following are 18 T cell receptor beta chains from one sample sequenced in a study of T-cell reconstitution after alpha-beta-depleted transplantation in children. Researchers prepared the TCRbeta library using unique molecular identifiers, the study reports. TCRdb analysed the PCR reads with MiXCR anew, one entry per CDR3 protein. The profile covers hundreds of thousands of distinct CDR3 sequences, with less than 15% appearing a single time and roughly 0.84% taken by the ten largest. Here the sequenced sample was PBMCs, taken before TCRalphabeta/CD19-depleted stem cell transplant. These TCRs come from a girl aged 2-10 years with congenital amegakaryocytic thrombocytopenia, due to receive a stem cell transplant.

This sequence joins TRBV6-2 or TRBV6-3 and TRBJ2-1; the match to TRBD1 covers 11 bases. CDR3 size: 20 residues. Trimming took 5 bases from V and 1 from J; bases not matched to a gene: 16. Germline-derived CDR1 and CDR2 are MNHEY and SVGEGT. The CDR3 region has the DNA TGTGCCAGCAGTCCGCTGCGCGCCTGGACAGGGGGCATGTCCTACAATGAGCAGTTCTTC. Translating it yields CASSPLRAWTGGMSYNEQFF.

This clonotype was recorded at least ten times. The gene calls are TRBV7-9 and TRBJ2-7, with D possibly being TRBD1 (5 bases). CDR1 and CDR2 (germline): SEHNR, FQNEAQ (reference sequence). The CDR3 is 16 residues long. V dropped 1 base and J dropped 5 bases, with 18 bases sitting between them. The CDR3, as DNA: TGTGCCAGCAGCTTAGTCGGCCAGGGCGTCTTCCACGAGCAGTACTTC. Translating gives CASSLVGQGVFHEQYF.

CDR3 in DNA: TGTGCCAGCAGCCTAGACAAGCCGGGACAGACCTACGAGCAGTACTTC. Encoded protein: CASSLDKPGQTYEQYF. This chain uses TRBV7-6 with TRBJ2-7; 7 nucleotides line up with TRBD1. The V gene's germline CDR1 is SGHVS and CDR2 FNYEAQ. Losses at the gene ends were 5 bases for V and 2 bases for J; bases not matched to a gene: 12. The CDR3 has 16 residues.

On this clonotype itself: A read error may be the cause here, since a much bigger clone is one base away. V is TRBV24-1 and J is TRBJ2-3, with 7 bases lining up with TRBD1. The J call may be faulty, since TRBJ1-5 better matches the DNA end. Germline CDR1 KGHDR, CDR2 SFDVKD. CDR3 length: 15 residues. The CDR3 here is CATSDPRQGIDTQHF. DNA for the CDR3: TGTGCCACCAGTGACCCTCGACAGGGAATAGATACGCAGCATTTT.

This clonotype was detected a few times. This chain joins TRBV20-1 and TRBJ1-1, with 9 bases fitting TRBD1. V was clipped by 4 bases and J by 6 bases; unmatched bases: 18. The CDR3 length is 17 residues. Germline V gene sequence: CDR1 DFQATT, CDR2 SNEGSKA (reference sequence). CDR3 loop: CSATRPGQGTGLAEAFF. CDR3 nucleotide sequence: TGCAGTGCTACCAGGCCGGGACAGGGAACCGGACTGGCTGAAGCTTTCTTT.

This clonotype was seen ten or more times. The chain has TRBV5-1 and TRBJ2-1, with a weak D call TRBD1 (6 bases). Germline values: CDR1 SGHRS, CDR2 YFSETQ. V lost 2 bases and J 0 bases, leaving 12 bases between the germline ends. The CDR3 runs 16 residues. Written as DNA, the CDR3 is TGCGCCAGCAGCTTACGGGACACAGGCTCCTACAATGAGCAGTTCTTC. It yields the protein CASSLRDTGSYNEQFF.

This clonotype was counted ten times or more. This sequence joins TRBV20-1 and TRBJ2-1, with D possibly matching TRBD2 (6 bases). This CDR3 contains 13 residues. Trimming took 0 bases from V and 6 from J, leaving 9 bases between them. Germline V gene lookup returns CDR1 DFQATT and CDR2 SNEGSKA (reference sequence). The CDR3 loop reads CSARDPGGNEQFF. CDR3 coding DNA: TGCAGTGCTAGAGACCCCGGGGGCAATGAGCAGTTCTTC.

This rearrangement joins TRBV5-1 to TRBJ2-7; TRBD1 matches at 8 bases. The CDR3 covers 15 residues. With 6 bases clipped from V and 3 bases from J, the junction kept 11 bases outside the gene matches. Per the germline V gene, CDR1 is SGHRS and CDR2 is YFSETQ. The CDR3: CASTSGTGRLYEQYF. In DNA, the CDR3 is TGCGCCAGCACATCGGGGACAGGCAGGCTCTACGAGCAGTACTTC.

This clonotype showed up many times. This chain links TRBV20-1 with TRBJ2-1, with unresolved D. Germline V gene data show CDR1 as DFQATT and CDR2 as SNEGSKA (reference sequence). The CDR3 has 14 residues. The V end was cut by 7 bases, the J end by 0 bases, with 13 bases between. This CDR3 reads CSGSPGGSYNEQFF. DNA for the CDR3: TGCAGTGGCAGCCCAGGTGGCTCCTACAATGAGCAGTTCTTC.

This clonotype has a handful of counts. This chain links TRBV5-1 with TRBJ2-7; TRBD2 agrees at 11 bases. Germline lookup yields CDR1 SGHRS and CDR2 YFSETQ. The CDR3 length is 16 residues. Trimming cost V 0 bases and J 4 bases; bases outside gene matches: 6. The CDR3 region has the DNA TGCGCCAGCAGCTTGGAACCTAGCGGGGGGAGTTACGAGCAGTACTTC. It is translated as CASSLEPSGGSYEQYF.

This clonotype was counted ten times or more. The chain carries TRBV20-1 and TRBJ2-7; D gene ambiguous. The CDR3 runs to 14 residues. Germline CDR1 reads DFQATT; CDR2 reads SNEGSKA (reference sequence). Trimming removed 3 bases from V and 3 bases from J, with 15 bases in between. The CDR3 spells CSASTEVRGYEQYF. The CDR3 DNA is TGCAGTGCTAGTACGGAAGTCAGAGGCTACGAGCAGTACTTC.

The chain links TRBV20-1 to TRBJ2-7; D perhaps matches TRBD2 (5 bases). V gave up 7 bases and J gave up 0 bases, with 16 bases separating them. Germline values: CDR1 DFQATT, CDR2 SNEGSKA (reference sequence). The CDR3 totals 14 residues. The DNA of the CDR3 is TGCAGTGGTCGCAGGAGTGCGGGCTCCTACGAGCAGTACTTC. This sequence encodes CSGRRSAGSYEQYF.

The J gene is TRBJ2-5, the V gene TRBV12-3 or TRBV12-4; unclear D gene. The CDR3 length is 13 residues. Trimming removed 3 bases at V and 4 bases at J, with 9 bases between. CDR3 loop: CASSFPPPETQYF. In DNA, the CDR3 is TGTGCCAGCAGTTTTCCCCCGCCAGAGACCCAGTACTTC.

The genes are TRBV6-1 and TRBJ2-1, with 9 nucleotides matching TRBD1. Germline values: CDR1 MNHNS, CDR2 SASEGT. The CDR3 runs to 19 residues. The V and J ends lost 5 bases and 9 bases, in that order; junction bases with no gene match: 23. The CDR3 spells CASSRFRKDRGILTIEQFF. The CDR3 nucleotides read TGTGCCAGCAGTCGGTTTAGGAAGGACAGGGGAATCCTGACAATTGAGCAGTTCTTC.

This clonotype was detected only a few times. The chain couples TRBV5-1 to TRBJ2-2; D may be TRBD1 (6 bases). Germline-derived CDR1 and CDR2 are SGHRS and YFSETQ. The CDR3 consists of 15 residues. Trimming cost V 0 bases and J 1 base, with 7 bases left between them. The CDR3 protein is CASSLAQGNTGELFF. For the CDR3, the DNA is TGCGCCAGCAGCTTGGCACAGGGGAACACCGGGGAGCTGTTTTTT.

The sample holds many counts of this clonotype. The chain employs TRBV20-1 and TRBJ1-6, with 10 bases identical to TRBD1. The CDR3 totals 15 residues. The V gene's germline CDR1 is DFQATT and CDR2 SNEGSKA (reference sequence). After removal of 5 bases from V and 7 bases from J, the junction contained 8 bases not matched to a gene. The CDR3 bases are TGCAGTGCTCCTACGGCGGGACAGGGGAATTCACCCCTCCACTTT. Residues: CSAPTAGQGNSPLHF.

This clonotype has a handful of counts. This chain uses TRBV20-1 with TRBJ2-2; 8 bases line up with TRBD2. Per germline, CDR1 DFQATT and CDR2 SNEGSKA (reference sequence). V trimming: 2 bases; J trimming: 8 bases; junction bases outside the gene matches: 10. There are 15 residues in the CDR3. The CDR3 DNA reads TGCAGTGCTAGACGAGCGGGAGTCTTCCTTGGGGAGCTGTTTTTT. Its translation: CSARRAGVFLGELFF.

In its sample, this clonotype was seen a few times. The rearrangement joins TRBV7-9 to TRBJ2-3; 9 bases align to TRBD2. CDR1 is SEHNR, CDR2 FQNEAQ, per germline (reference sequence). The CDR3 spans 16 residues. The junction had 5 bases not matched to a gene; V was cut back by 4 bases and J by 0 bases. The CDR3 spells CASSYPAGGSTDTQYF. The CDR3, as DNA: TGTGCCAGCAGCTACCCAGCGGGAGGAAGCACAGATACGCAGTATTTT. Together with reference TRBV7-9 and TRBJ2-3, the CDR3 gives the full variable domain: DTGVSQNPRHKITKRGQNVTFRCDPISEHNRLYWYRQTLGQGPEFLTYFQNEAQLEKSRLLSDRFSAERPKGSFSTLEIQRTEQGDSAMYLCASSYPAGGSTDTQYFGPGTRLTVL.